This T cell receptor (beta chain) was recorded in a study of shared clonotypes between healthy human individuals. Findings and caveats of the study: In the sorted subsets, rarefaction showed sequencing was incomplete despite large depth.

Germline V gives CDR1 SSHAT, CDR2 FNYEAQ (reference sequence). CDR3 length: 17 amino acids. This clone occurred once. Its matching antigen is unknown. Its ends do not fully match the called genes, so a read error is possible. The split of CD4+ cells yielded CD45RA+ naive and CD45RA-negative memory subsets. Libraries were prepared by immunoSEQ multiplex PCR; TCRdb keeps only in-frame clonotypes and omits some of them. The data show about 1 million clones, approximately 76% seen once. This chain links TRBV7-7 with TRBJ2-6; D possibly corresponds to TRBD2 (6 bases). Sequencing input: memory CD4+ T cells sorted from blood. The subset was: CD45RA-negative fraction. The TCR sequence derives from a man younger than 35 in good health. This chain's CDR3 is CASSPLPGRTGANVLTF. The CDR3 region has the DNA TGTGCTAGCAGCCCATTACCAGGGAGGACTGGGGCCAACGTCCTGACTTTC. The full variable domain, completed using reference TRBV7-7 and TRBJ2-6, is GAGVSQSPRYKVTKRGQDVTLRCDPISSHATLYWYQQALGQGPEFLTYFNYEAQPDKSGLPSDRFSAERPEGSISTLTIQRTEQRDSAMYRCASSPLPGRTGANVLTFGAGSRLTVL.